This T cell receptor beta chain was observed in a study of shared clonotypes between healthy human individuals. Study-wide findings and caveats: Between a handful of donors, naive CD4 clonotypes were shared at a level of roughly 5.5%. Memory subsets generally showed lower estimated richness than naive subsets. Compared with clonotypes that all four donors shared, non-shared clonotypes had lower generation probabilities.

The ends were cut back, 5 bases at V and 2 bases at J, with 19 bases in the middle. Germline CDR1 is SGHRS and CDR2 is YFSETQ. The CDR3 extends over 16 amino acids. Method: immunoSEQ multiplex PCR; TCRdb's copy keeps in-frame clones and lacks some. This sample has approximately 2,300,000 clones; approximately 90% occur once, and the top ten carry 0.37%. On this clone: Its specificity is unknown.

None of the donors, who were healthy HIV-negative adults, had recently had acute infections or vaccinations. The clonotype comes from a man younger than 30 in good health. Some clones in this sample may be carry-over from other donors' samples. Sample: naive CD4+ T cells from PBMCs. Subset in this sample: CD45RA+ positively selected. This sequence joins TRBV5-1 and TRBJ2-5; TRBD2 might be the D (5 bases). The CDR3 DNA reads TGCGCCAGCAGGGTGCCTCCAAGGACGGGACAAGAGACCCAGTACTTC. Its protein is CASRVPPRTGQETQYF.